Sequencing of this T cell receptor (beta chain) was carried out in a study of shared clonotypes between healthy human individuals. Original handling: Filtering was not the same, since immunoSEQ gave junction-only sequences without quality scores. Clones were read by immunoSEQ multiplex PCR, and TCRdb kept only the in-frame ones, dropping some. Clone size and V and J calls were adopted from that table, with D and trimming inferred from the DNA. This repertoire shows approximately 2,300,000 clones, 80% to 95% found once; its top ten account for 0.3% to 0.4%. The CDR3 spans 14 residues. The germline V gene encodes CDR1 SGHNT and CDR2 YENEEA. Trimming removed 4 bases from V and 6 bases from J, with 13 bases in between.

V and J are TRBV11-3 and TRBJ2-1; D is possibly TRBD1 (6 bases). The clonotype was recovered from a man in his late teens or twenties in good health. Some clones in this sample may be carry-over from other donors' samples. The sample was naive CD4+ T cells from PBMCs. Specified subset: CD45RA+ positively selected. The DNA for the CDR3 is TGTGCCAGCAGCTATGGGGGCCAGCCCAATGAGCAGTTCTTC. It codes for CASSYGGQPNEQFF. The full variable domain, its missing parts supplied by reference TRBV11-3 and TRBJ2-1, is EAGVVQSPRYKIIEKKQPVAFWCNPISGHNTLYWYLQNLGQGPELLIRYENEEAVDDSQLPKDRFSAERLKGVDSTLKIQPAELGDSAVYLCASSYGGQPNEQFFGPGTRLTVL.